This T cell receptor beta chain was obtained from a study of T-cell reconstitution after alpha-beta-depleted transplantation in children. With respect to this clonotype: What it binds is not known.

Construction of the TCRbeta library involved unique molecular identifiers. TCRdb re-analysed the PCR reads in MiXCR, keeping a single row per CDR3 protein. In the table there are around 200,000 distinct CDR3 sequences, approximately 11% of which are singletons. Study results and limitations: Expanded graft clones, several hundred of them, were reportedly the source of alpha-beta T cells about two months after transplant. The authors attributed T-cell counts and diversity one year after transplant mostly to newly produced T cells. Elevated TCRbeta diversity at day 60 was traced, in some patients, to surviving recipient T cells and thymic progenitors.

This clonotype originated in a child younger than two with acute myeloid leukemia, due to receive a stem cell transplant. The input for sequencing was PBMCs, taken before TCRalphabeta/CD19-depleted stem cell transplant.

CDR3 coding DNA: TGTGCCTGGAGGGGGGGTAATCCATATGGCTACACCTTC. It specifies CAWRGGNPYGYTF. The V gene is TRBV30, the J gene TRBJ1-2; D might be TRBD1 (5 bases). The length of the CDR3 is 13 residues. Germline V gene sequence: CDR1 GTSNPN, CDR2 SVGIG (reference sequence). Trimming left V 3 bases short and J 5 bases short, with 13 bases between.